This entry lists 32 T cell receptor beta chains sequenced from one sample in a study of T-cell memory formation after mild COVID-19. Using its own MiXCR run on the 5' RACE reads, TCRdb lists one record per CDR3 protein. The repertoire has around 200,000 distinct CDR3 sequences, approximately 10% of them found once; the top ten carry approximately 3.3%. The sample was PBMCs or a T cell subset sorted from them (not recorded which). The receptors shown here come from a man younger than 35 who had mild COVID-19 (a few samples of this study predate the infection). Cell type and time point are not known.

This clonotype has just a few counts. The chain combines TRBV6-2 or TRBV6-3 with TRBJ1-1; TRBD1 aligns across 7 bases. This CDR3 region has 17 residues. The junction had 11 bases not matched to a gene; V was cut back by 3 bases and J by 1 base. CDR1 is MNHEY and CDR2 is SVGEGT in the germline V gene. The CDR3 protein is CASSYPRRGRTNTEAFF. Written as DNA, the CDR3 is TGTGCCAGCAGTTATCCCCGCAGGGGGAGGACGAACACTGAAGCTTTCTTT.

In this sample, this clonotype turned up a few times. The chain recombines TRBV12-3 or TRBV12-4 with TRBJ2-7; 9 nucleotides agree with TRBD1. The V gene end was trimmed by 8 bases and the J gene end by 2 bases; junction bases not matched to a gene: 4. CDR3 length equals 13 residues. The CDR3 loop reads CASLWTGAYEQYF. The CDR3 DNA is TGTGCCAGCCTTTGGACAGGGGCCTACGAGCAGTACTTC.

There are many counts of this clonotype. The rearrangement joins TRBV20-1 to TRBJ1-5, with a possible D match to TRBD1 (5 bases). CDR1 and CDR2 from the germline V gene are DFQATT and SNEGSKA (reference sequence). The V and J ends lost 5 bases and 2 bases respectively, with 16 bases between them. The CDR3 extends over 15 amino acids. The chain's CDR3 is CSACRGGTGNQPQHF. CDR3 in DNA: TGCAGTGCTTGCCGCGGGGGTACCGGCAATCAGCCCCAGCATTTT.

V and J are TRBV30 and TRBJ2-5; 8 nucleotides agree with TRBD2. This CDR3 has 13 amino acids. Per the germline V gene, CDR1 is GTSNPN and CDR2 is SVGIG (reference sequence). The trim removed 5 bases at V and 4 bases at J, leaving 6 bases unmatched. CDR3 region: CAWEAGGAETQYF. CDR3 nucleotides: TGTGCCTGGGAGGCGGGGGGAGCAGAGACCCAGTACTTC.

J is TRBJ2-5 and V is TRBV5-1; D might be TRBD1 (7 bases). Trimming stripped 7 bases from V and 4 bases from J, with 14 bases between. CDR1 SGHRS and CDR2 YFSETQ come from the germline V gene. This CDR3 contains 13 residues. The CDR3 is CASAPGGRETQYF. CDR3 DNA sequence: TGCGCCAGCGCACCAGGGGGGAGAGAGACCCAGTACTTC.

This clonotype has ten or more counts. The rearrangement uses TRBV7-6 and TRBJ2-3; D remains unclear. The CDR3 length is 12 residues. Per the germline V gene, CDR1 is SGHVS and CDR2 is FNYEAQ. The V gene lost 2 bases and the J gene lost 4 bases, with 4 bases spanning the gap. CDR3 residues: CASSLYSDTQYF. CDR3 sequence (DNA): TGTGCCAGCAGCTTATATTCAGATACGCAGTATTTT.

This clonotype has a count of ten or more. The V gene is TRBV5-6, the J gene TRBJ2-3, with 7 bases fitting TRBD2. The germline gives CDR1 SGHDT, CDR2 YYEEEE. The length of the CDR3 is 15 residues. Unmatched junction bases numbered 7, after V lost 0 bases and J lost 6 bases. CDR3 sequence (DNA): TGTGCCAGCAGCTTGGACGCCCTGCGGGGGGATACGCAGTATTTT. As protein: CASSLDALRGDTQYF.

J is TRBJ1-4 and V is TRBV6-2 or TRBV6-3; D not certain. Germline values: CDR1 MNHEY, CDR2 SVGEGT. CDR3 length: 15 amino acids. V lost 2 bases to trimming and J lost 7 bases, with 14 bases between them. CDR3 DNA: TGTGCCAGCAGTTACAGTTCCGGCCGTGTTGAAAAACTGTTTTTT. It codes for CASSYSSGRVEKLFF.

The V and J genes are TRBV20-1 and TRBJ2-7; possibly TRBD2 for D (5 bases). Trimming pared 3 bases from V and 0 bases from J, leaving 12 bases between. The CDR3 has 14 residues. CDR1 and CDR2 from the germline V gene are DFQATT and SNEGSKA (reference sequence). CDR3 in DNA: TGCAGTGCTAGGCGGAGGCTTAGCTCCTACGAGCAGTACTTC. It encodes CSARRRLSSYEQYF.

This clonotype was seen only a few times. The CDR3 is CASRQGQSSYNSPLHF. The DNA for the CDR3 is TGTGCCAGCAGGCAGGGCCAAAGCTCCTATAATTCACCCCTCCACTTT. The chain carries TRBV7-8 and TRBJ1-6; maybe TRBD1 (5 bases). This CDR3 spans 16 amino acids. Looked up from germline, CDR1 is SGHVS and CDR2 is FQNEAQ. Trimming cost V 6 bases and J 0 bases, with 12 bases left between them.

The chain employs TRBV5-1 and TRBJ1-5; D possibly corresponds to TRBD1 (6 bases). This CDR3 region has 16 residues. The V and J ends lost 0 bases and 3 bases respectively, with 13 bases between them. Germline CDR1 is SGHRS and CDR2 is YFSETQ. CDR3 DNA: TGCGCCAGCAGCTTGGAGGCAGGGGCCTCCAATCAGCCCCAGCATTTT. It codes for CASSLEAGASNQPQHF.

V gene TRBV18 combines with J gene TRBJ1-6; weak D call: TRBD1 (5 bases). This CDR3 comprises 13 residues. The V end lost 5 bases, the J end lost 7 bases, and 9 bases lay between the germline ends. From germline, CDR1 is KGHSH and CDR2 LQKENI. The CDR3 coding sequence is TGTGCCAGCTCATGGGACCAGAATTCACCCCTCCACTTT. Translation gives CASSWDQNSPLHF.

This clonotype has only a few counts. The chain links TRBV11-2 to TRBJ1-1; D remains ambiguous. The CDR3 is made up of 12 amino acids. Germline values: CDR1 SGHAT, CDR2 FQNNGV. V shed 5 bases and J shed 10 bases, with 14 bases lying between them. The DNA of the CDR3 is TGTGCCAGCAGCGACGAAGGGTTAGGAGCTTTCTTT. It translates to CASSDEGLGAFF.

This clonotype has a count of ten or more. This rearrangement joins TRBV5-1 to TRBJ2-5; no clear D. V was cut by 5 bases and J by 1 base, with 15 bases left in between. The CDR3 is 15 amino acids. In germline, CDR1 is SGHRS, CDR2 YFSETQ. The CDR3 loop is CASRRVTTFQETQYF. The CDR3 DNA reads TGCGCCAGCAGACGAGTAACCACATTCCAAGAGACCCAGTACTTC.

The chain carries TRBV4-3 and TRBJ2-6, with 9 bases fitting TRBD1. V was pared by 6 bases and J by 0 bases, with 12 bases of the junction left unmatched. Germline V gene lookup returns CDR1 LGHNA and CDR2 YSLEER. The CDR3 consists of 19 residues. CDR3 protein: CASSFGPGQGVSGANVLTF. As DNA, the CDR3 is TGCGCCAGCAGTTTTGGGCCGGGACAGGGAGTCTCTGGGGCCAACGTCCTGACTTTC.

The J gene is TRBJ2-2, the V gene TRBV11-2; TRBD2 agrees at 7 bases. This CDR3 comprises 16 residues. Per germline, CDR1 SGHAT and CDR2 FQNNGV. The junction had 5 bases not matched to a gene; V was cut back by 2 bases and J by 2 bases. The CDR3: CASSLLRGVNTGELFF. CDR3 DNA: TGTGCCAGCAGCTTACTACGGGGGGTTAACACCGGGGAGCTGTTTTTT.

The chain links TRBV6-1 to TRBJ1-1; unclear D gene. V was trimmed by 4 bases and J by 1 base, leaving 10 bases between them. This CDR3 is built from 14 residues. CDR1 is MNHNS, CDR2 SASEGT, per germline. CDR3 sequence (DNA): TGTGCCAGCAGTGGCCAAATCCCGAACACTGAAGCTTTCTTT. This encodes CASSGQIPNTEAFF.

This chain joins TRBV7-2 and TRBJ2-4; either TRBD1 or TRBD2 may supply D (7 bases each). This CDR3 is 16 amino acids long. V was cut by 5 bases and J by 2 bases, with 16 bases left in between. Germline CDR1 is SGHTA and CDR2 is FQGNSA. The CDR3 is CASSRGGGGTKNIQYF. Written as DNA, the CDR3 is TGTGCCAGCAGCCGCGGGGGAGGGGGCACCAAAAACATTCAGTACTTC.

This clonotype was detected only a few times. CDR3 in amino acids: CASSVRERGGRDTQYF. CDR3 nucleotide sequence: TGTGCCAGCAGCGTCAGAGAGCGGGGGGGCCGAGATACGCAGTATTTT. The chain links TRBV9 to TRBJ2-3; 10 bases are shared with TRBD2. The trim removed 2 bases at V and 5 bases at J, leaving 8 bases unmatched. This CDR3 spans 16 amino acids. In germline, CDR1 is SGDLS, CDR2 YYNGEE.

This clonotype was seen many times. The rearrangement uses TRBV5-1 and TRBJ1-6; D may be TRBD1 (5 bases). V was clipped by 4 bases and J by 13 bases, with 15 bases between them. The CDR3 has 13 amino acids. Germline CDR1 and CDR2: SGHRS and YFSETQ. The CDR3 DNA is TGCGCCAGCAGCGAAGCGTCGGGGCTCCCCCTCCACTTT. Translated, it gives CASSEASGLPLHF.

The chain carries TRBV30 and TRBJ1-1, with 7 bases fitting TRBD1. The CDR3 covers 12 residues. The V gene's germline CDR1 is GTSNPN and CDR2 SVGIG (reference sequence). Trimming removed 0 bases from V and 7 bases from J; junction bases left unmatched: 2. The CDR3 is CAWSVWDSEAFF. The DNA of the CDR3 is TGTGCCTGGAGTGTTTGGGACAGTGAAGCTTTCTTT.

The gene calls are TRBV28 and TRBJ2-7; 7 bases fit TRBD2. Trimming took 5 bases from V and 9 from J; bases not matched to a gene: 10. CDR1 is MDHEN and CDR2 is SYDVKM in the germline V gene. CDR3 length: 13 amino acids. CDR3 coding DNA: TGTGCCAGCAGTCTGGGACTAACGAAGACGCAGTACGTC. It codes for CASSLGLTKTQYV.

V gene TRBV6-6 combines with J gene TRBJ2-5; a possible D gene is TRBD1 (5 bases). The germline V gene encodes CDR1 MNHNY and CDR2 SVGAGI (reference sequence). This CDR3 has 15 residues. V shed 2 bases and J shed 1 base, with 11 bases lying between them. Here the CDR3 reads CASSYVRTLQETQYF. For the CDR3, the DNA is TGTGCCAGCAGTTACGTTCGGACACTCCAAGAGACCCAGTACTTC.

The chain combines TRBV2 with TRBJ2-5; D gene uncertain. This CDR3 spans 11 amino acids. Germline V CDR1 and CDR2: SNHLY, FYNNEI. The V gene lost 7 bases and the J gene lost 2 bases, with 5 bases spanning the gap. The CDR3 protein is CASTTQETQYF. In DNA, the CDR3 is TGTGCCAGCACTACACAAGAGACCCAGTACTTC.

This chain joins TRBV29-1 and TRBJ2-5, with TRBD1 matching over 8 bases. The V and J ends lost 3 bases and 4 bases, in that order; junction bases with no gene match: 4. The germline V gene encodes CDR1 SQVTM and CDR2 ANQGSEA. This CDR3 has 13 amino acids. CDR3 loop: CSVDRGLGETQYF. CDR3 coding DNA: TGCAGCGTTGACAGGGGGCTAGGAGAGACCCAGTACTTC.

There are a few counts of this clonotype. The rearrangement links TRBV30 to TRBJ1-5; no definite D call. Trimming removed 4 bases from V and 2 bases from J, with 12 bases in between. CDR1 and CDR2 from the germline V gene are GTSNPN and SVGIG (reference sequence). This CDR3 contains 14 residues. The CDR3 loop is CAWTEGAGNQPQHF. The CDR3 DNA follows: TGTGCCTGGACGGAGGGCGCGGGCAATCAGCCCCAGCATTTT.

The genes are TRBV27 and TRBJ1-1; a weak D match, TRBD1 (5 bases). From germline, CDR1 is MNHEY and CDR2 SMNVEV (reference sequence). This CDR3 has 14 amino acids. V was pared by 5 bases and J by 1 base, with 11 bases between. Here the CDR3 DNA reads TGTGCCAGCAGTCGATCGACAGCGAACACTGAAGCTTTCTTT. Its protein is CASSRSTANTEAFF.

Only a few counts were recorded for this clonotype. The chain uses TRBV5-1 and TRBJ2-1; D might be TRBD1 or TRBD2, each matching 5 bases. Germline V gene lookup returns CDR1 SGHRS and CDR2 YFSETQ. Trimming stripped 6 bases from V and 2 bases from J, with 15 bases between. The CDR3 sequence is 15 residues long. CDR3 residues: CASIPDGAAYNEQFF. CDR3 sequence (DNA): TGCGCCAGCATCCCCGACGGGGCCGCCTACAATGAGCAGTTCTTC.

The chain recombines TRBV20-1 with TRBJ2-7, with D hard to call. In germline, CDR1 is DFQATT, CDR2 SNEGSKA (reference sequence). The V and J ends lost 5 bases and 0 bases respectively, with 20 bases between them. This CDR3 is 16 amino acids long. The CDR3 DNA is TGCAGTGCTCCCGGCCGGGCACGACGTTACTCCTACGAGCAGTACTTC. Translation: CSAPGRARRYSYEQYF.

The gene calls are TRBV2 and TRBJ1-6; D gene ambiguous. Trimming removed 2 bases from V and 6 bases from J, with 5 bases in between. The CDR3 has 13 residues. CDR1 and CDR2 from the germline V gene are SNHLY and FYNNEI. CDR3 amino acids: CASSEQVNSPLHF. Here the CDR3 DNA reads TGTGCCAGCAGTGAACAGGTTAATTCACCCCTCCACTTT.

Ten or more counts support this clonotype. The CDR3, as DNA: TGTGCCAGCAGCCCCGGCCAGGGCCACACTGAAGCTTTCTTT. Amino acid sequence: CASSPGQGHTEAFF. This chain uses TRBV12-3 or TRBV12-4 with TRBJ1-1; D might be TRBD1 (5 bases). V was clipped by 6 bases and J by 3 bases, with 14 bases between them. The CDR3 is 14 amino acids.

Many counts were recorded for this clonotype. This chain uses TRBV6-6 with TRBJ1-6; TRBD1 might be the D (5 bases). Germline CDR1 is MNHNY and CDR2 is SVGAGI (reference sequence). This CDR3 spans 17 amino acids. V was clipped by 3 bases and J by 5 bases, with 17 bases between them. The CDR3 coding sequence is TGTGCCAGCAGTTATTTGAGGGTGTCAGGGAATAATTCACCCCTCCACTTT. Amino acids: CASSYLRVSGNNSPLHF.